This is a list of T cell receptor beta chains from one sample in a study of blood T cell repertoires in COVID-19. Here immunoSEQ multiplex PCR was the method, and the copy in TCRdb shows in-frame clones only, minus some. Among about 240,000 clones listed, around 90% were seen once. The material sequenced was peripheral blood. These receptors came from a woman aged 65 to 85 with active or convalescent COVID-19. Both conserved end residues are part of each CDR3. The order of the fields is D gene, J gene, clone size, V gene, CDR3 DNA, CDR3 protein. D genes are given only for firm matches. The size entry is marked missing in some rows and otherwise reads once, few, many or a size class.

D gene: -; J gene: TRBJ2-5; clone size: -; V gene: TRBV11-2; CDR3 DNA: TGTGCCAGCAGCTTAGAAGGGACTGTACAAGAGACCCAGTACTTC; CDR3 protein: CASSLEGTVQETQYF
D gene: TRBD1; J gene: TRBJ2-7; clone size: -; V gene: TRBV6-2/TRBV6-3; CDR3 DNA: TGTGCCAGCAGTTTAGACTTCGGGACAGCCTCCTACGAGCAGTACTTC; CDR3 protein: CASSLDFGTASYEQYF
D gene: -; J gene: TRBJ2-2; clone size: -; V gene: TRBV7-2; CDR3 DNA: TGTGCCAGCAGCCCCCGGGGCACCGGGGAGCTGTTTTTT; CDR3 protein: CASSPRGTGELFF
D gene: -; J gene: TRBJ1-2; clone size: -; V gene: TRBV6-5; CDR3 DNA: TGTGCCAGCAGAGGACACCTCATGGGGGGCTACACCTTC; CDR3 protein: CASRGHLMGGYTF
D gene: -; J gene: TRBJ1-1; clone size: -; V gene: TRBV6-5; CDR3 DNA: TGTGCCAGCAGGTCGCCGGGATCTGAAGCTTTCTTT; CDR3 protein: CASRSPGSEAFF
D gene: -; J gene: TRBJ2-2; clone size: few; V gene: TRBV27; CDR3 DNA: TGTGCCAGCAGTTTATATAGGCCCAGGGTCGTCACCGGGGAGCTGTTTTTT; CDR3 protein: CASSLYRPRVVTGELFF
D gene: -; J gene: TRBJ2-7; clone size: -; V gene: TRBV12-3/TRBV12-4; CDR3 DNA: TGTGCCAGCAGTTTCCGGGGGAGCTACGAGCAGTACTTC; CDR3 protein: CASSFRGSYEQYF
D gene: TRBD1; J gene: TRBJ2-2; clone size: -; V gene: TRBV6-1; CDR3 DNA: TGTGCCAGCGGACGAGGACAGGGGAACACCGGGGAGCTGTTTTTT; CDR3 protein: CASGRGQGNTGELFF
D gene: -; J gene: TRBJ1-6; clone size: -; V gene: TRBV5-1; CDR3 DNA: TGCGCCAGCTCCTCCTTGGGGGCAGAGAATTCACCCCTCCACTTT; CDR3 protein: CASSSLGAENSPLHF
D gene: -; J gene: TRBJ1-2; clone size: -; V gene: TRBV25-1; CDR3 DNA: TGTGCCAGCAGTGAGACAGTTTACGGCTACACCTTC; CDR3 protein: CASSETVYGYTF
D gene: -; J gene: TRBJ2-5; clone size: -; V gene: TRBV19; CDR3 DNA: TGTGCCAGTAGAATAACAGGGAGAACAGAGACCCAGTACTTC; CDR3 protein: CASRITGRTETQYF
D gene: TRBD1; J gene: TRBJ1-5; clone size: -; V gene: TRBV18; CDR3 DNA: TGTGCCAGCTCACACCGGGACAGATTCAATCAGCCCCAGCATTTT; CDR3 protein: CASSHRDRFNQPQHF
D gene: TRBD2; J gene: TRBJ2-1; clone size: -; V gene: TRBV18; CDR3 DNA: TGTGCCAGCTCACCAGAGGGACTAGCGGGGAATGAGCAGTTCTTC; CDR3 protein: CASSPEGLAGNEQFF
D gene: -; J gene: TRBJ2-2; clone size: -; V gene: TRBV19; CDR3 DNA: TGTGCCAGTAGTGCTGTCCGGACCGGGGAGCTGTTTTTT; CDR3 protein: CASSAVRTGELFF
D gene: TRBD1; J gene: TRBJ2-5; clone size: -; V gene: TRBV6-5; CDR3 DNA: TGTGCCAGCAGCGTAGGCACAGGGGTAGAGACCCAGTACTTC; CDR3 protein: CASSVGTGVETQYF
D gene: TRBD2; J gene: TRBJ2-4; clone size: -; V gene: TRBV9; CDR3 DNA: TGTGCCAGCAGCCAGCCACCCTGGGAGGGGCTTAAGGGTTGGGAGGCCAAAAACATTCAGTACTTC; CDR3 protein: CASSQPPWEGLKGWEAKNIQYF
D gene: TRBD2; J gene: TRBJ2-7; clone size: -; V gene: TRBV7-2; CDR3 DNA: TGTGCCAGCAGCTTAGCGGCTACTAGCGGGGTTTCCTACGAGCAGTACTTC; CDR3 protein: CASSLAATSGVSYEQYF
D gene: -; J gene: TRBJ2-7; clone size: -; V gene: TRBV5-6; CDR3 DNA: TGTGCCAGCAGCTTAGCCACAGGGACAGAGCAGTACTTC; CDR3 protein: CASSLATGTEQYF
D gene: TRBD2; J gene: TRBJ2-1; clone size: -; V gene: TRBV2; CDR3 DNA: TGTGCCAGCAGTCCTCTTACTAGCGGGGAGTTCTTC; CDR3 protein: CASSPLTSGEFF
D gene: -; J gene: TRBJ2-2; clone size: -; V gene: TRBV5-1; CDR3 DNA: TGCGCCAGCAGCCAATGGGACACAACAGGGTTCACCGGGGAGCTGTTTTTT; CDR3 protein: CASSQWDTTGFTGELFF
D gene: TRBD2; J gene: TRBJ2-1; clone size: -; V gene: TRBV5-1; CDR3 DNA: TGCGCCAGCAGCTCTGCGGGGGGGAACAATGAGCAGTTCTTC; CDR3 protein: CASSSAGGNNEQFF
D gene: -; J gene: TRBJ2-2; clone size: -; V gene: TRBV2; CDR3 DNA: TGTGCCAGCAGTGCCCAGGGTTCCGGGGAGCTGTTTTTT; CDR3 protein: CASSAQGSGELFF
D gene: -; J gene: TRBJ1-1; clone size: -; V gene: TRBV7-2; CDR3 DNA: TGTGCCAGCAGTCACCGCGGGGTGAGGACTGAAGCTTTCTTT; CDR3 protein: CASSHRGVRTEAFF
D gene: -; J gene: TRBJ2-7; clone size: once; V gene: TRBV7-2; CDR3 DNA: TGTGCCAGCAGCTCCATCTACGAGCAGTACTTC; CDR3 protein: CASSSIYEQYF
D gene: -; J gene: TRBJ1-5; clone size: -; V gene: TRBV12-3/TRBV12-4; CDR3 DNA: TGTGCCAGCAGTGTCGATCAGCCCCAGCATTTT; CDR3 protein: CASSVDQPQHF
D gene: -; J gene: TRBJ1-1; clone size: -; V gene: TRBV25-1; CDR3 DNA: TGTGCCAGCAGTTCAGGGGTGATTACTGAAGCTTTCTTT; CDR3 protein: CASSSGVITEAFF
D gene: TRBD2; J gene: TRBJ2-5; clone size: -; V gene: TRBV3-1/TRBV3-2; CDR3 DNA: TGTGCCAGCAGCCAGCTAGCGGGGGAGGGGGGGACCCAGTACTTC; CDR3 protein: CASSQLAGEGGTQYF
D gene: -; J gene: TRBJ1-2; clone size: few; V gene: TRBV19; CDR3 DNA: TGTGCCAGTAGTATTCAACAGTTAGATGGCTACACCTTC; CDR3 protein: CASSIQQLDGYTF
D gene: TRBD2; J gene: TRBJ2-2; clone size: -; V gene: TRBV5-6; CDR3 DNA: TGTGCCAGCAGCTTGGTACCCGGGGGGACCGGGGAGCTGTTTTTT; CDR3 protein: CASSLVPGGTGELFF
D gene: -; J gene: TRBJ1-3; clone size: few; V gene: TRBV15; CDR3 DNA: TGTGCCACCAGCTCCCGGAGGGGCAGCTCTGGAAACACCATATATTTT; CDR3 protein: CATSSRRGSSGNTIYF
D gene: TRBD1; J gene: TRBJ2-5; clone size: once; V gene: TRBV14; CDR3 DNA: TGTGCCAGCAGCCCATGGACAGGGGTACGGTCGACCCAGTACTTC; CDR3 protein: CASSPWTGVRSTQYF
D gene: TRBD1; J gene: TRBJ1-1; clone size: -; V gene: TRBV7-9; CDR3 DNA: TGTGCCAGCAGCCAAAACACAGGGGGCACTGAAGCTTTCTTT; CDR3 protein: CASSQNTGGTEAFF
D gene: TRBD1; J gene: TRBJ2-1; clone size: -; V gene: TRBV10-3; CDR3 DNA: TGTGCCATCAGCCCAGGACAGGGGGCCCACAATGAGCAGTTCTTC; CDR3 protein: CAISPGQGAHNEQFF
D gene: -; J gene: TRBJ2-3; clone size: -; V gene: TRBV20-1; CDR3 DNA: TGCAGTGCTAGTAAGGCAGGTCGGACAGATACGCAGTATTTT; CDR3 protein: CSASKAGRTDTQYF
D gene: TRBD1; J gene: TRBJ1-1; clone size: -; V gene: TRBV5-1; CDR3 DNA: TGCGCCAGCAGCCGAGGGTCAGGGGCGCAGGGGGGTGAAGCTTTCTTT; CDR3 protein: CASSRGSGAQGGEAFF
D gene: TRBD1; J gene: TRBJ1-6; clone size: -; V gene: TRBV2; CDR3 DNA: TGTGCCAGCGGACCGGGACAGGGGTCTTCCCTCCACTTT; CDR3 protein: CASGPGQGSSLHF
D gene: -; J gene: TRBJ2-3; clone size: -; V gene: TRBV10-3; CDR3 DNA: TGTGCCACCCGACAGTTAGTTGGGATAGATACGCAGTATTTT; CDR3 protein: CATRQLVGIDTQYF
D gene: -; J gene: TRBJ2-4; clone size: -; V gene: TRBV2; CDR3 DNA: TGTGCCAGCAGTGAGCATTTTAGGGACAACGGAAACATTCAGTACTTC; CDR3 protein: CASSEHFRDNGNIQYF
D gene: -; J gene: TRBJ1-5; clone size: -; V gene: TRBV19; CDR3 DNA: TGTGCCAGTAGCCCTGCCGACATTAGCAATCAGCCCCAGCATTTT; CDR3 protein: CASSPADISNQPQHF
D gene: -; J gene: TRBJ1-2; clone size: -; V gene: TRBV7-8; CDR3 DNA: TGTGCCAGCAGCTTAGCCACCGTCGGGGGGTTTGGCTACACCTTC; CDR3 protein: CASSLATVGGFGYTF
D gene: -; J gene: TRBJ2-1; clone size: few; V gene: TRBV10-2; CDR3 DNA: TGCGCCAGCAGTGAGTCTCCTTTAGCGGAGCAGTTCTTC; CDR3 protein: CASSESPLAEQFF
D gene: TRBD1; J gene: TRBJ2-3; clone size: -; V gene: TRBV11-2; CDR3 DNA: TGTGCCAGCAGCTTAGGACGCCTAGGGGGCCGCACAGATACGCAGTATTTT; CDR3 protein: CASSLGRLGGRTDTQYF
D gene: -; J gene: TRBJ1-4; clone size: -; V gene: TRBV29-1; CDR3 DNA: TGCAGCGGGGGGGCGGGAGATGAAAAACTGTTTTTT; CDR3 protein: CSGGAGDEKLFF